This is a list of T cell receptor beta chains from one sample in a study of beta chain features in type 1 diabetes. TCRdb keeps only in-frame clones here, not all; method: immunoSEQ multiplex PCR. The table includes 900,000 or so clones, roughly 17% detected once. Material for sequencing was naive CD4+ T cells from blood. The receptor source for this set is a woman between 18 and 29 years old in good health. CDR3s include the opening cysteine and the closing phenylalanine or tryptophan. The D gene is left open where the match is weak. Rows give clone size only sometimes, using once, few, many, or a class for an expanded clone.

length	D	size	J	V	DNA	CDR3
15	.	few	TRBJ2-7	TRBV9	TGTGCCAGCAGCGCCCAGGGGGGCCTGGCCTACGAGCAGTACTTC	CASSAQGGLAYEQYF
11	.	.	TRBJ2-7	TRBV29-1	TGCAGTATTGGATTTAACTACGAGCAGTACTTC	CSIGFNYEQYF
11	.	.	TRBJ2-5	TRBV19	TGTGCCAGTAGGAATTCGGAGACCCAGTACTTC	CASRNSETQYF
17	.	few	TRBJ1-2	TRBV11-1	TGTGCCAGCAGCTCTAGGACAGCCCCTGCCGCTAACTATGGCTACACCTTC	CASSSRTAPAANYGYTF
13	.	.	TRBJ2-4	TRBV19	TGTGCCAGTAGTCCAGAACATGGTACGATTCAGTACTTC	CASSPEHGTIQYF
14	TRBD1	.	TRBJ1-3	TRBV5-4	TGTGCCAGCAGCGTGACAGGGGTTGGAAACACCATATATTTT	CASSVTGVGNTIYF
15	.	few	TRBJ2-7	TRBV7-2	TGTGCCAGCACCAGATGGGTGGGCCAGGGCTACGAGCAGTACTTC	CASTRWVGQGYEQYF
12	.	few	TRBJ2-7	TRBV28	TGTGCCAGCAGTGGTCGGGGCGACGAGCAGTACTTC	CASSGRGDEQYF
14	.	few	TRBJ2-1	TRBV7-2	TGTGCCAGCAGCTTATTAGGGGGAGGTAATGAGCAGTTCTTC	CASSLLGGGNEQFF
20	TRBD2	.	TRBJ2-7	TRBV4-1	TGCGCCAGCAGCCGCGGACAATCAGGACTAGCGGGAGGGCCCTCCTACGAGCAGTACTTC	CASSRGQSGLAGGPSYEQYF
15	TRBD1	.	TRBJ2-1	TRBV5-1	TGCGCCAGCGCTATGACCGGGACAGATTACAATGAGCAGTTCTTC	CASAMTGTDYNEQFF
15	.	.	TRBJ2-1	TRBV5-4	TGTGCCAGCAGCTTAAATATAGGGGTCTACAATGAGCAGTTCTTC	CASSLNIGVYNEQFF
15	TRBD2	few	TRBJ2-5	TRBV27	TGTGCCAGCAGTTTGCGGTCTAGCGGGCCGCAGACCCAGTACTTC	CASSLRSSGPQTQYF
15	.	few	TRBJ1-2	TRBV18	TGTGCCAGCTCACACGACAGAGCCACTGTCTATGGCTACACCTTC	CASSHDRATVYGYTF
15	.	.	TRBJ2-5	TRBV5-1	TGCGCCAGCAGCTTGGGGTCAGGCACACAAGAGACCCAGTACTTC	CASSLGSGTQETQYF
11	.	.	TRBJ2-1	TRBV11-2	TGTGCCAGCAGCTTTGCCAATGAGCAGTTCTTC	CASSFANEQFF
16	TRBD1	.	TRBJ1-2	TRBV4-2	TGTGCCAGCAGCCAAGACGCAGGGGGAGGAACTTATGGCTACACCTTC	CASSQDAGGGTYGYTF
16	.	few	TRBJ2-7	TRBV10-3	TGTGCCATCAGTGATTTGGGGTCAGCTCGCTCCTACGAGCAGTACTTC	CAISDLGSARSYEQYF
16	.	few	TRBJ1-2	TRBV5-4	TGTGCCAGCAGCGCAAATGCCGGGACACGAGGATATGGCTACACCTTC	CASSANAGTRGYGYTF
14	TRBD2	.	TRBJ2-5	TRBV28	TGTGCCAGCAGCATCACGGGGGGGCGGGAGACCCAGTACTTC	CASSITGGRETQYF
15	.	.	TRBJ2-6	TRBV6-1	TGTGCCAGCAGAGGCAAGATCTCTGGGGCCAACGTCCTGACTTTC	CASRGKISGANVLTF
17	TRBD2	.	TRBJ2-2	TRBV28	TGTGCCAGCAGTAACCGTGCACTAGCGGGAGTAACCGGGGAGCTGTTTTTT	CASSNRALAGVTGELFF
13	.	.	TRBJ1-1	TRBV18	TGTGCCAGCTCACCGCCAGGACGCACTGAAGCTTTCTTT	CASSPPGRTEAFF
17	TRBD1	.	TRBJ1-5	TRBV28	TGTGCCAGCAGTGTAGGACAGGCGCCCTATAGCAATCAGCCCCAGCATTTT	CASSVGQAPYSNQPQHF
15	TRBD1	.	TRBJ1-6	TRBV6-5	TGTGCCAGCAGTTACTCAGGGACAGGGGATTCACCCCTCCACTTT	CASSYSGTGDSPLHF
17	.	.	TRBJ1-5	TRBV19	TGTGCCAGTAGCCTCACCACAGGGTTCTTCAGCAATCAGCCCCAGCATTTT	CASSLTTGFFSNQPQHF
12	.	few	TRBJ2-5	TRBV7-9	TGTGCCAGCAGCCTACATGTTCAGACCCAGTACTTC	CASSLHVQTQYF
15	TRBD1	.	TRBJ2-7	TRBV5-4	TGTGCCAGCAGCCCGGGACAGGAAAGCTCCTACGAGCAGTACTTC	CASSPGQESSYEQYF
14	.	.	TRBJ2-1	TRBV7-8	TGTGCCAGCAGCGTTCATATACGCACCGATGAGCAGTTCTTC	CASSVHIRTDEQFF
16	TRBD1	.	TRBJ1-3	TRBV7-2	TGTGCCAGCAGCCGAACCGGGACAGGGGTTGGAAACACCATATATTTT	CASSRTGTGVGNTIYF